Following are 3 T cell receptor beta chains from one sample sequenced in a study of T-cell reconstitution after alpha-beta-depleted transplantation in children. Unique molecular identifiers were incorporated during preparation of the TCRbeta library. TCRdb itself ran the PCR reads through MiXCR, one entry per CDR3 protein. The table records roughly 200,000 distinct CDR3 sequences, 6% to 7% of them present only once. The sample here was PBMCs from the stem cell graft donor, taken from the stem cell graft. These receptors originate from a human donor who donated a stem cell graft to a child with Wiskott-Aldrich syndrome.

In its sample, this clonotype was seen many times. J is TRBJ1-2 and V is TRBV24-1; tentatively, D is TRBD1 (5 bases). Germline CDR1 and CDR2: KGHDR and SFDVKD. The CDR3 is 13 residues long. V gave up 7 bases and J gave up 3 bases, with 11 bases separating them. CDR3 residues: CATRGLDDYGYTF. CDR3 DNA: TGTGCCACCAGGGGACTGGACGACTATGGCTACACCTTC.

J is TRBJ2-5 and V is TRBV6-1; D is unclear. V dropped 5 bases and J dropped 4 bases, with 14 bases sitting between them. The germline CDR1 and CDR2 sequences are MNHNS and SASEGT. The CDR3 is 14 residues long. The DNA of the CDR3 is TGTGCCAGCAGTCCGTCGGTACTCAGAGAGACCCAGTACTTC. As protein: CASSPSVLRETQYF.

Ten or more counts support this clonotype. The genes are TRBV12-3 or TRBV12-4 and TRBJ1-2; 7 positions match TRBD1. The CDR3 extends over 14 amino acids. The V and J ends lost 5 bases and 1 base, in that order; junction bases with no gene match: 4. The CDR3 DNA follows: TGTGCCAGCAGTACAGGGGAACTTAACTATGGCTACACCTTC. Translation: CASSTGELNYGYTF.